What follows are 3 T cell receptor beta chains derived from one specimen sequenced in a study of blood T cell repertoires in COVID-19. The data were produced by immunoSEQ multiplex PCR, yet TCRdb's version contains in-frame clones alone and is incomplete. Of 260,000 or so clones in the sample, around four fifths were seen once. The sequencing sample was made of PBMCs or T cells enriched from blood (not recorded which). These receptors came from a woman between 40 and 55 years old who had been exposed to COVID-19.

The gene calls are TRBV27 and TRBJ2-7, with 8 bases lining up with TRBD1. The V gene's germline CDR1 is MNHEY and CDR2 SMNVEV (reference sequence). This CDR3 is 15 amino acids long. With V trimmed by 4 bases and J by 0 bases, 5 bases remained unmatched. Here the CDR3 reads CASSSVQGVSYEQYF. The CDR3, as DNA: TGTGCCAGCAGTTCGGTACAGGGGGTCTCCTACGAGCAGTACTTC.

The rearrangement links TRBV6-2 or TRBV6-3 to TRBJ2-3; TRBD2 is a possible D gene (5 bases). This CDR3 region has 16 residues. Trimming shortened V by 0 bases and J by 0 bases, and 10 bases separated the two germline ends. CDR1 is MNHEY and CDR2 is SVGEGT in the germline V gene. CDR3 protein: CASSYSRTGSTDTQYF. DNA for the CDR3: TGTGCCAGCAGTTACTCTAGGACGGGGAGCACAGATACGCAGTATTTT.

With regard to this clone: Other DNA sequences in the sample encode the same CDR3. V is TRBV9 and J is TRBJ1-1; D uncertain. In germline, CDR1 is SGDLS, CDR2 YYNGEE. The CDR3 consists of 13 residues. V lost 0 bases and J 1 base, leaving 4 bases between the germline ends. The chain's CDR3 is CASSVARNTEAFF. The CDR3 coding sequence is TGTGCCAGCAGCGTAGCTAGGAACACTGAAGCTTTCTTT.